This TCR beta chain is from a study of response to subunit inactivated influenza vaccine (dated by TCRdb to the late 2010s). Background for the entire study: The study used deep quantitative T cell receptor repertoire profiling to track responses to a trivalent subunit inactivated influenza vaccine. What the authors observed across the whole study: The authors suggested that each seasonal influenza vaccination may recruit only a limited number of new T cells.

Details on this clonotype: The antigen it recognizes is unknown. One end of the junction is discordant with germline, which a read error may explain.

Library preparation used RT-PCR. TCRdb records Illumina HiSeq 2500 as the sequencer. TCRdb reprocessed the public reads (quality trimming at Q25 with fastp, clone calling with MiXCR) and kept in-frame beta chains. Each entry is one CDR3 protein sequence, shown with its most common DNA and genes. Across this sample there are around 540,000 distinct CDR3 sequences, with around 11% seen only once. The ten largest make up 10% of the sample. Taken from cysteine to phenylalanine, the CDR3 has 15 residues. Only the CDR3 region is kept as DNA, spanning 45 bases read in frame from base 1. This specimen was PBMCs from blood, taken on the day of vaccination. The clonotype comes from a man aged 50 to 60 who received an inactivated influenza vaccine. Donor details come from another sample of the same person, matched by shared clones. The chain is made from TRBV12-3 or TRBV12-4 and TRBJ2-1, and 7 junctional nucleotides match TRBD1. The sequenced DNA is TGTGTCAGCAGTTCGGGACAGTTCAGTTCCAATGAGCAGTTCTTC. Its coded protein is CVSSSGQFSSNEQFF.